This T cell receptor beta chain originates from a study of blood T cell repertoires in COVID-19. Turning to the study itself: Sources were T cells, B-cell-depleted T cells, or PBMCs; the material itself was cDNA or gDNA.

CDR3 length: 13 residues. CDR1 and CDR2 from the germline V gene are SNHLY and FYNNEI. Per the original data handling: Nucleated cell number was recorded as an estimate derived from reference gene primer amplification. Clones were sequenced by immunoSEQ multiplex PCR, and TCRdb holds only the in-frame ones, with some missing. V, J and clone size reflect that table, while D and trimming were determined from the DNA. The sample holds 250,000 or so clones, about 85% seen once. Exposed volunteers were people who met a COVID-19 case within 2 weeks before study entry. This receptor was obtained from a woman between 45 and 65 years old who had been exposed to COVID-19. The J gene is TRBJ1-2, the V gene TRBV2; maybe TRBD1 (5 bases). The material sequenced was PBMCs or T cells enriched from blood (not recorded which). The CDR3 loop reads CASPGGVTRGYTF. The CDR3 region has the DNA TGTGCTTCTCCCGGAGGGGTAACGCGTGGCTACACCTTC.